The rows below give T cell receptor beta chains drawn from one sample of a study of identical twins. TCRdb itself ran the 5' RACE reads through MiXCR, one entry per CDR3 protein. This table has more than 200,000 distinct CDR3 sequences, approximately 9% appearing once. Material for sequencing was memory (CD45RO+) T cells sorted from blood. All receptors derive from a woman aged 18-29 years in good health. Each CDR3 is given with its conserved first and last residue. D genes are given only for firm matches. Some rows mark clone size as missing; the rest say once, few, many or name a class of expanded clone.

CDR3 protein	CDR3 DNA	clone size	V gene	J gene	D gene
CASSKTGVGNIQYF	TGTGCCAGCAGTAAGACAGGGGTTGGAAACATTCAGTACTTC	-	TRBV12-3/TRBV12-4	TRBJ2-4	TRBD1
CSATWGGPEAFF	TGCAGCGCTACCTGGGGAGGGCCTGAAGCTTTCTTT	few	TRBV29-1	TRBJ1-1	-
CASKGTGYTEAFF	TGCGCCAGCAAGGGAACAGGGTATACTGAAGCTTTCTTT	-	TRBV5-1	TRBJ1-1	-
CASKTTGVNEAFF	TGTGCCAGCAAAACGACAGGGGTCAACGAAGCTTTCTTT	-	TRBV6-1	TRBJ1-1	TRBD1
CSARGGFGYTF	TGCAGTGCCCGGGGGGGCTTCGGCTACACCTTC	few	TRBV20-1	TRBJ1-2	-
CAISDGHTARETQYF	TGTGCCATCAGTGATGGGCACACCGCACGAGAGACCCAGTACTTC	few	TRBV10-3	TRBJ2-5	-
CASRPDISGANVLTF	TGTGCCAGCAGACCGGATATCTCTGGGGCCAACGTCCTGACTTTC	-	TRBV5-6	TRBJ2-6	-
CSARPFVSSEAFF	TGCAGTGCTAGACCCTTCGTTTCGTCTGAAGCTTTCTTT	-	TRBV20-1	TRBJ1-1	-
CASSQLAGSYNEQFF	TGTGCCAGCAGCCAGCTAGCGGGTTCCTACAATGAGCAGTTCTTC	many	TRBV7-6	TRBJ2-1	TRBD2
CASSDNKRVTQYF	TGTGCCAGCAGTGACAACAAAAGGGTGACCCAGTACTTC	many	TRBV2	TRBJ2-5	-
CASSSTSGSGETQYF	TGCGCCAGCAGCTCGACTAGCGGGAGTGGGGAGACCCAGTACTTC	many	TRBV5-1	TRBJ2-5	TRBD2
CASSAGVSYNEQFF	TGTGCCAGCTCGGCAGGGGTCTCCTACAATGAGCAGTTCTTC	few	TRBV6-4	TRBJ2-1	-
CATLTQGTSGGFYNEQFF	TGCGCCACCTTAACCCAGGGTACGAGCGGGGGCTTCTACAATGAGCAGTTCTTC	-	TRBV10-1	TRBJ2-1	TRBD2
CSAREEGRDYNEQFF	TGCAGTGCTAGAGAAGAGGGGCGAGACTACAATGAGCAGTTCTTC	-	TRBV20-1	TRBJ2-1	-
CASSTRGGDTLYF	TGTGCCAGCAGCACCAGGGGAGGAGATACGCTGTATTTT	-	TRBV7-2	TRBJ2-3	-
CASDEREGYNEQFF	TGTGCTAGTGATGAGCGGGAGGGATACAATGAGCAGTTCTTC	few	TRBV12-5	TRBJ2-1	TRBD2
CASSFGGSVSTDTQYF	TGTGCCAGCAGCTTTGGAGGGAGTGTCTCCACAGATACGCAGTATTTT	few	TRBV7-2	TRBJ2-3	-
CASSSTLAGEAYEQYF	TGTGCCAGCAGCTCCACATTAGCGGGGGAGGCCTACGAGCAGTACTTC	-	TRBV7-6	TRBJ2-7	TRBD2
CSAELASTADTQYF	TGCAGTGCGGAACTAGCTAGTACGGCAGATACGCAGTATTTT	few	TRBV20-1	TRBJ2-3	-
CASSQVTNSYNEQFF	TGTGCCAGCAGCCAAGTGACTAACTCCTACAATGAGCAGTTCTTC	few	TRBV4-2	TRBJ2-1	-
CSVDGTGEVPSYGYTF	TGCAGCGTTGATGGGACAGGGGAGGTTCCTAGCTATGGCTACACCTTC	many	TRBV29-1	TRBJ1-2	TRBD1
CATSDRDSGQFF	TGTGCCACCAGTGACCGGGACAGTGGGCAGTTCTTC	many	TRBV24-1	TRBJ2-1	TRBD1
CSAGTGAKLGYTF	TGCAGTGCAGGGACAGGAGCCAAGTTAGGCTACACCTTC	few	TRBV20-1	TRBJ1-2	TRBD1
CASSQQAGGGDEQFF	TGTGCCAGCAGCCAACAGGCGGGGGGCGGCGATGAGCAGTTCTTC	-	TRBV3-1	TRBJ2-1	TRBD2
CSGGQETQYF	TGCAGCGGCGGGCAAGAGACCCAGTACTTC	few	TRBV29-1	TRBJ2-5	-
CASSVLGGGDTEAFF	TGCGCCAGCAGCGTTTTAGGGGGCGGAGACACTGAAGCTTTCTTT	many	TRBV5-1	TRBJ1-1	TRBD1
CASSEERRGETQYF	TGCGCCAGCAGTGAGGAGCGCCGTGGAGAGACCCAGTACTTC	many	TRBV10-2	TRBJ2-5	-
CASSQQGDPASEAFF	TGTGCCAGCAGCCAACAGGGGGACCCTGCCTCTGAAGCTTTCTTT	many	TRBV9	TRBJ1-1	TRBD1